This T cell receptor beta chain was retrieved from a study of cytomegalovirus exposure and HLA in healthy donors. PCR employed 60 Vbeta and 13 Jbeta primers. Assay used: immunoSEQ multiplex PCR; TCRdb lists only in-frame clones, some missing. Of 100,000 to 150,000 clones listed, 60% to 85% are singletons. CDR3 length: 15 residues. Per germline, CDR1 KGHSH and CDR2 LQKENI. Trimming cost V 4 bases and J 4 bases; bases outside gene matches: 8. The sequenced sample was PBMCs. This sequence originates from a woman aged 40 to 50 in good health and CMV-seronegative. The genes are TRBV18 and TRBJ2-7; 9 bases are shared with TRBD1. As DNA, the CDR3 is TGTGCCAGCTCACACACACAGGGGGCGATATACGAGCAGTACTTC. Protein: CASSHTQGAIYEQYF.